What follows are 29 T cell receptor beta chains derived from one specimen sequenced in a study of T-cell memory formation after mild COVID-19 (dated by TCRdb to about 2021). The method behind the library was 5' RACE. Sequencing was performed on an Illumina NovaSeq 6000. TCRdb reworked the public reads: Q25 trimming with fastp, MiXCR clone assembly, productive beta chains retained. When rows share a CDR3 protein, they turn into one entry using the most common DNA and genes. In all, the sample holds a few hundred thousand distinct CDR3 sequences, and less than 20% of those were seen once. The top ten clones comprise under 25% of the sample. Sequenced sample: PBMCs or a T cell subset sorted from them (not recorded which). These receptors were collected from a man aged 18 to 35 who had mild COVID-19 (a few samples of this study predate the infection). The sample titles of this study are shuffled in the database, so cell type and time point are left out; the donor was told from shared clones.

This sequence joins TRBV6-2 or TRBV6-3 and TRBJ1-2; D is undetermined. V lost 6 bases and J 8 bases, leaving 13 bases between the germline ends. This CDR3 has 12 residues. Germline V gene lookup returns CDR1 MNHEY and CDR2 SVGEGT. CDR3 amino acids: CASRESWSGYTF. As DNA, the CDR3 is TGTGCCAGCAGGGAGAGTTGGAGCGGCTACACCTTC.

The chain couples TRBV29-1 to TRBJ2-5; D may be TRBD1 or TRBD2 (5 bases each). The germline V and J ends were trimmed by 4 bases and 0 bases, with 18 bases remaining between them. Per the germline V gene, CDR1 is SQVTM and CDR2 is ANQGSEA. This CDR3 has 16 residues. CDR3 protein: CSVVSYRGTNQETQYF. The CDR3 DNA reads as TGCAGCGTTGTCAGTTACCGGGGCACTAACCAAGAGACCCAGTACTTC. Full variable domain (rest looked up from reference TRBV29-1 and TRBJ2-5): SAVISQKPSRDICQRGTSLTIQCQVDSQVTMMFWYRQQPGQSLTLIATANQGSEATYESGFVIDKFPISRPNLTFSTLTVSNMSPEDSSIYLCSVVSYRGTNQETQYFGPGTRLLVL.

This clonotype was counted a few times. The chain combines TRBV10-3 with TRBJ2-3; a possible D gene is TRBD2 (6 bases). The V and J ends lost 9 bases and 3 bases respectively, with 16 bases between them. The CDR3 has 14 amino acids. Germline CDR1 ENHRY, CDR2 SYGVKD. The CDR3 nucleotides are TGTGCCATTACCCAACCGGGACTTACAGATACGCAGTATTTT. Amino acid sequence: CAITQPGLTDTQYF.

This clonotype was detected only a few times. The chain is built from TRBV5-1 and TRBJ2-7; no clear D. V was trimmed by 1 base and J by 2 bases, leaving 10 bases between them. This CDR3 region has 14 residues. Germline CDR1 is SGHRS and CDR2 is YFSETQ. For the CDR3, the DNA is TGCGCCAGCAGCTTGCGGTCCACTACCTACGAGCAGTACTTC. Its protein is CASSLRSTTYEQYF.

The chain is built from TRBV7-2 and TRBJ2-3; 16 positions agree with TRBD2. Germline CDR1 reads SGHTA; CDR2 reads FQGNSA. This CDR3 contains 18 residues. Trimming removed 5 bases from V and 5 bases from J; junction bases left unmatched: 10. CDR3 coding DNA: TGTGCCAGCAGCGGAGGGACTAGCGGGGGGGCCGTGGAAGATACGCAGTATTTT. Translating it yields CASSGGTSGGAVEDTQYF.

The gene calls are TRBV10-2 and TRBJ2-7; 9 bases agree with TRBD2. The V and J ends lost 6 bases and 2 bases, in that order; junction bases with no gene match: 11. CDR3 size: 16 residues. Germline V gene sequence: CDR1 WSHSY, CDR2 SAAADI. The DNA for the CDR3 is TGCGCCAGCAGCGGCTCTAGCGGGGCGGCCCCCTACGAGCAGTACGTC. This sequence encodes CASSGSSGAAPYEQYV.

This clonotype was observed a handful of times. The V call is TRBV29-1, the J call TRBJ1-1; tentatively, D is TRBD1 (6 bases). CDR1 and CDR2 from the germline V gene are SQVTM and ANQGSEA. CDR3 size: 14 residues. The V end was cut by 4 bases, the J end by 0 bases, with 12 bases between. The CDR3 sequence is CSVAAGTLNTEAFF. CDR3 nucleotides: TGCAGCGTTGCAGCCGGGACACTGAACACTGAAGCTTTCTTT.

The rearrangement joins TRBV5-1 to TRBJ2-5; D is possibly TRBD1 or TRBD2 (5 bases each). The V end lost 3 bases, the J end lost 2 bases, and 14 bases lay between the germline ends. The CDR3 is 15 amino acids. Germline CDR1 SGHRS, CDR2 YFSETQ. The CDR3 protein is CASSWDPGSQETQYF. The DNA for the CDR3 is TGCGCCAGCAGCTGGGACCCGGGATCTCAAGAGACCCAGTACTTC.

V gene TRBV7-9 combines with J gene TRBJ1-5; possibly TRBD1 for D (5 bases). Trimming took 1 base from V and 5 from J, leaving 12 bases between them. This CDR3 is 15 amino acids long. The germline CDR1 and CDR2 sequences are SEHNR and FQNEAQ (reference sequence). The chain's CDR3 is CASSLDRSDYQPQHF. The DNA for the CDR3 is TGTGCCAGCAGCTTAGACAGGTCGGACTATCAGCCCCAGCATTTT.

This chain links TRBV23-1 with TRBJ2-7, with D possibly matching TRBD2 (6 bases). TRBV23-1 is noted as an ORF with a role that remains uncertain. V was cut by 7 bases and J by 3 bases, with 25 bases left in between. The CDR3 spans 17 residues. CDR3 region: CASTPITPVVGGYEQYF. The CDR3 DNA reads as TGCGCCAGCACCCCAATCACCCCCGTAGTGGGGGGCTACGAGCAGTACTTC.

This chain links TRBV12-3 or TRBV12-4 with TRBJ2-1; D is possibly TRBD2 (5 bases). The CDR3 contains 15 residues. The ends were cut back, 4 bases at V and 2 bases at J, with 12 bases in the middle. CDR3 protein: CASSSEGGPYNEQFF. DNA for the CDR3: TGTGCCAGCAGTTCCGAGGGTGGCCCCTACAATGAGCAGTTCTTC.

V gene TRBV29-1 combines with J gene TRBJ1-2, with D tentatively TRBD1 (6 bases). The V end was cut by 7 bases, the J end by 8 bases, with 20 bases between. Germline values: CDR1 SQVTM, CDR2 ANQGSEA. The CDR3 covers 13 residues. CDR3 nucleotides: TGCAGCGCACTGACGCGGGGGCTTGGAGGCTACACCTTC. This sequence encodes CSALTRGLGGYTF.

V and J are TRBV12-3 or TRBV12-4 and TRBJ1-2; weak D call: TRBD1 (6 bases). The germline V and J ends were trimmed by 3 bases and 4 bases, with 15 bases remaining between them. The CDR3 length is 15 residues. Here the CDR3 reads CASSLFTGIGYGYTF. CDR3 DNA: TGTGCCAGCAGTTTGTTCACAGGGATAGGCTATGGCTACACCTTC.

This clonotype was observed a handful of times. The chain links TRBV7-2 to TRBJ1-5; D gene unclear. Germline V gene sequence: CDR1 SGHTA, CDR2 FQGNSA. The ends were cut back, 1 base at V and 5 bases at J, with 15 bases in the middle. The CDR3 loop spans 16 amino acids. The CDR3 region is CASSLVGTQTYQPQHF. As DNA, the CDR3 is TGTGCCAGCAGCTTAGTTGGTACGCAGACTTATCAGCCCCAGCATTTT. Full variable domain (missing parts from reference TRBV7-2 and TRBJ1-5): GAGVSQSPSNKVTEKGKDVELRCDPISGHTALYWYRQSLGQGLEFLIYFQGNSAPDKSGLPSDRFSAERTGGSVSTLTIQRTQQEDSAVYLCASSLVGTQTYQPQHFGDGTRLSIL.

This clonotype was recorded a few times. The rearrangement links TRBV28 to TRBJ2-7, with 9 bases fitting TRBD1. This CDR3 contains 15 residues. V lost 3 bases, J lost 5 bases, and 8 bases stayed unmatched. CDR1 and CDR2 (germline): MDHEN, SYDVKM. The CDR3 sequence: CASSLEPGQGHEQYV. The CDR3 nucleotides are TGTGCCAGCAGTTTGGAACCGGGACAGGGACACGAGCAGTACGTC.

Ten or more counts support this clonotype. This sequence joins TRBV6-2 or TRBV6-3 and TRBJ1-5; no firm D call. Trimming removed 0 bases at V and 2 bases at J, with 17 bases between. Germline V gives CDR1 MNHEY, CDR2 SVGEGT. The CDR3 extends over 18 amino acids. The CDR3 nucleotides read TGTGCCAGCAGTTACTCGAGGAGTAGGGTCATCGGCAATCAGCCCCAGCATTTT. It translates to CASSYSRSRVIGNQPQHF.

This sequence joins TRBV29-1 and TRBJ1-1, with D unresolved. Trimming pared 5 bases from V and 7 bases from J, leaving 14 bases between. In germline, CDR1 is SQVTM, CDR2 ANQGSEA. This CDR3 spans 12 amino acids. The CDR3 is CSVPGQEYEAFF. DNA of the CDR3: TGCAGCGTTCCAGGCCAGGAGTATGAAGCTTTCTTT.

The chain has TRBV14 and TRBJ2-4; TRBD1 matches at 7 bases. Germline CDR1 reads SGHDN; CDR2 reads FVKESK. Trimming cost V 1 base and J 3 bases; bases outside gene matches: 6. This CDR3 contains 16 residues. CDR3: CASSQGPGQLKNIQYF. DNA for the CDR3: TGTGCCAGCAGCCAAGGTCCGGGACAGCTCAAAAACATTCAGTACTTC.

This chain joins TRBV5-1 and TRBJ2-3; D is undetermined. The CDR3 is 14 residues long. Trimming removed 2 bases at V and 2 bases at J, with 9 bases between. CDR1 is SGHRS and CDR2 is YFSETQ in the germline V gene. The CDR3 region has the DNA TGCGCCAGCAGCTTTAACGGTTACACAGATACGCAGTATTTT. Residues: CASSFNGYTDTQYF.

The V and J genes are TRBV29-1 and TRBJ1-2; TRBD1 matches 8 bases. CDR3 length equals 14 residues. The junction had 11 bases not matched to a gene; V was cut back by 6 bases and J by 5 bases. Germline V lookup: CDR1 SQVTM, CDR2 ANQGSEA. The CDR3 region has the DNA TGCAGCGTCAGAAGACGTGGACAGGGATATGGCTACACCTTC. Translated, it gives CSVRRRGQGYGYTF.

The chain has TRBV20-1 and TRBJ2-7; TRBD2 aligns across 9 bases. Germline assignment: CDR1 DFQATT and CDR2 SNEGSKA (reference sequence). The CDR3 has 13 amino acids. The J segment lost 1 base and the V segment lost 3 bases, leaving 1 base of the junction unmatched. CDR3 nucleotides: TGCAGTGCTAGGAGCGGGGGGTCCTACGAGCAGTACGTC. It yields the protein CSARSGGSYEQYV.

The chain combines TRBV7-9 with TRBJ2-7; 9 bases fit TRBD1. The CDR3 contains 15 residues. Germline assignment: CDR1 SEHNR and CDR2 FQNEAQ (reference sequence). The ends lost 5 bases at V and 5 bases at J; junction bases unmatched: 10. CDR3 nucleotide sequence: TGTGCCAGCAGCCCGGGACAGGGTGTGTCCCACGAGCAGTACTTC. Translating gives CASSPGQGVSHEQYF.

The chain employs TRBV6-1 and TRBJ1-5; perhaps TRBD1 as D (6 bases). The CDR3 loop spans 16 amino acids. Germline V lookup: CDR1 MNHNS, CDR2 SASEGT. Between the trimmed V and J ends, which lost 4 bases and 7 bases, there was a span of 20 bases. The CDR3 is CASSAFYREGSQPQHF. Here the CDR3 DNA reads TGTGCCAGCAGTGCTTTTTACAGGGAAGGGTCACAGCCCCAGCATTTT.

The chain uses TRBV5-6 and TRBJ2-5; weak D call: TRBD2 (6 bases). The CDR3 covers 15 residues. Germline V gives CDR1 SGHDT, CDR2 YYEEEE. With 4 bases removed from V and 9 bases from J, the gap between germline ends came to 22 bases. CDR3 loop: CASSPPSASAGAQYF. Written as DNA, the CDR3 is TGTGCCAGCAGCCCGCCCTCCGCTAGCGCTGGAGCCCAGTACTTC.

CDR3 nucleotide sequence: TGCAGTGCTAGAGATTACCGGGACGGCTCCTACGAGCAGTACGTC. Its translation is CSARDYRDGSYEQYV. The genes are TRBV20-1 and TRBJ2-7; either TRBD1 or TRBD2 may fit D (5 bases each). Trimming removed 0 bases at V and 0 bases at J, with 12 bases between. CDR3 size: 15 residues. CDR1 is DFQATT and CDR2 is SNEGSKA in the germline V gene (reference sequence).

This clonotype turned up a few times. This sequence joins TRBV7-2 and TRBJ1-1; maybe TRBD1 (5 bases). The CDR3 consists of 13 residues. The ends were cut back, 6 bases at V and 7 bases at J, with 15 bases in the middle. Germline V CDR1 and CDR2: SGHTA, FQGNSA. The CDR3, as DNA: TGTGCCAGCAGGCAGGGTCCAAGCAATGAAGCTTTCTTT. This gives the protein CASRQGPSNEAFF.

V gene TRBV20-1 combines with J gene TRBJ1-5; the D is unclear. Per the germline V gene, CDR1 is DFQATT and CDR2 is SNEGSKA (reference sequence). CDR3 size: 15 residues. Trimming shortened V by 1 base and J by 6 bases, and 16 bases separated the two germline ends. The CDR3 region is CSARALQRGGQPQHF. CDR3 bases: TGCAGTGCTAGAGCTTTACAAAGAGGAGGTCAGCCCCAGCATTTT.

With respect to this clonotype: This CDR3 is missing its conserved last phenylalanine or tryptophan, likely due to a read error. This chain links TRBV4-3 with TRBJ2-7; D ambiguous. The germline V and J ends were trimmed by 0 bases and 0 bases, with 12 bases remaining between them. CDR3 size: 16 residues. From germline, CDR1 is LGHNA and CDR2 YSLEER. The CDR3 DNA reads TGCGCCAGCAGCCAAGAAAGCGTCCCGGGCTCCTACGAGCAGTACCTC. It specifies CASSQESVPGSYEQYL.

This clonotype was picked up a small number of times. The chain has TRBV4-1 and TRBJ1-3; no definite D call. Trimming removed 0 bases from V and 1 base from J, with 7 bases in between. From germline, CDR1 is MGHRA and CDR2 YSYEKL. The CDR3 is 15 residues long. CDR3 in amino acids: CASSQDHRSGNTIYF. The CDR3 DNA sequence: TGCGCCAGCAGCCAAGATCACCGGTCTGGAAACACCATATATTTT.